A single sample gave rise to the 11 T cell receptor beta chains below, sequenced in a study of T cells after yellow fever vaccination. MiXCR, run by TCRdb on the 5' RACE reads, gives a single entry per CDR3 protein. This sample yields about 360,000 distinct CDR3 sequences, of which around 6.5% are seen a single time; roughly 15% belongs to the top ten. The starting material was PBMCs, obtained 5 days after the yellow fever booster vaccination. The source is a man aged 25-40 years who received the YFV17D yellow fever vaccine.

This chain joins TRBV7-9 and TRBJ2-1; tentative D call: TRBD2 (6 bases). The V and J ends lost 0 bases and 4 bases respectively, with 10 bases between them. The CDR3 is 15 amino acids. Germline CDR1 is SEHNR and CDR2 is FQNEAQ (reference sequence). CDR3 in amino acids: CASSLASGFYNEQFF. In DNA, the CDR3 is TGTGCCAGCAGCTTAGCTAGCGGCTTTTACAATGAGCAGTTCTTC. The entire variable domain, with the rest obtained from reference TRBV7-9 and TRBJ2-1, is as follows: DTGVSQNPRHKITKRGQNVTFRCDPISEHNRLYWYRQTLGQGPEFLTYFQNEAQLEKSRLLSDRFSAERPKGSFSTLEIQRTEQGDSAMYLCASSLASGFYNEQFFGPGTRLTVL.

The chain combines TRBV2 with TRBJ2-3; tentative D call: TRBD1 (8 bases). The V end lost 0 bases, the J end lost 4 bases, and 14 bases lay between the germline ends. The CDR3 runs 16 residues. Looked up from germline, CDR1 is SNHLY and CDR2 is FYNNEI. CDR3 nucleotides: TGTGCCAGCAGTGAAGCCACAGGGGGGGTTGCAGATACGCAGTATTTT. Its translation is CASSEATGGVADTQYF.

This clonotype was seen many times. The chain carries TRBV12-3 or TRBV12-4 and TRBJ1-2, with D tentatively TRBD1 (5 bases). V lost 4 bases and J lost 7, with 13 bases in between. This CDR3 is 13 amino acids long. The CDR3 sequence: CASSWGTPGGYTF. CDR3 sequence (DNA): TGTGCCAGCAGTTGGGGGACGCCGGGTGGCTACACCTTC.

In this sample, this clonotype turned up a few times. The V gene is TRBV20-1, the J gene TRBJ2-1, with D possibly matching TRBD2 (6 bases). This CDR3 spans 17 amino acids. CDR1 DFQATT and CDR2 SNEGSKA come from the germline V gene (reference sequence). Between the trimmed V and J ends, which lost 0 bases and 5 bases, there was a span of 20 bases. CDR3 loop: CSARDPGVGRRHNEQFF. In DNA, the CDR3 is TGCAGTGCTAGAGATCCCGGTGTCGGGAGAAGACACAATGAGCAGTTCTTC.

The chain couples TRBV5-1 to TRBJ1-4, with D perhaps TRBD1 (6 bases). V was shortened by 5 bases and J by 3 bases, with 14 bases between the two germline ends. Germline V lookup: CDR1 SGHRS, CDR2 YFSETQ. This CDR3 spans 15 amino acids. Here the CDR3 reads CASRDSGSANEKLFF. The CDR3 DNA is TGCGCCAGCAGGGACAGTGGATCGGCTAATGAAAAACTGTTTTTT.

This clonotype was observed at least ten times. V gene TRBV6-5 combines with J gene TRBJ2-3, with a weak D call TRBD2 (6 bases). Germline V gene lookup returns CDR1 MNHEY and CDR2 SVGAGI. This CDR3 comprises 17 residues. Trimming took off 4 bases at V and 5 bases at J, with 22 bases between the two ends. The CDR3, as DNA: TGTGCCAGCAGTTTTCGTGTACGGGAGAGGGCCCTAGATACGCAGTATTTT. Protein sequence: CASSFRVRERALDTQYF.

There are many counts of this clonotype. This rearrangement joins TRBV27 to TRBJ2-7; 7 nucleotides line up with TRBD1. CDR3 length: 14 amino acids. J gave up 0 bases and V 5 bases, and 4 bases lay outside the gene matches. In germline, CDR1 is MNHEY, CDR2 SMNVEV (reference sequence). The CDR3: CASSPGQDSYEQYF. The CDR3 nucleotides read TGTGCCAGCAGTCCAGGACAGGACTCCTACGAGCAGTACTTC.

Many counts were recorded for this clonotype. The rearrangement uses TRBV12-3 or TRBV12-4 and TRBJ2-1; D call uncertain. V lost 1 base, J lost 7 bases, and 14 bases lay in between. The length of the CDR3 is 15 residues. This CDR3 reads CASSLGVGSVNEQFF. The CDR3 DNA reads as TGTGCCAGCAGTTTAGGGGTGGGGTCAGTAAATGAGCAGTTCTTC.

The V and J genes are TRBV10-3 and TRBJ1-1; no clear D gene. The CDR3 sequence is 13 residues long. The germline gives CDR1 ENHRY, CDR2 SYGVKD. Trimming removed 0 bases from V and 4 bases from J, with 6 bases in between. The CDR3 reads CAISESKSTEAFF. CDR3 sequence (DNA): TGTGCCATCAGTGAGTCGAAGAGCACTGAAGCTTTCTTT.

This sequence joins TRBV11-2 and TRBJ2-3; 8 bases are shared with TRBD1. The CDR3 has 15 amino acids. The V gene end was trimmed by 4 bases and the J gene end by 2 bases; junction bases not matched to a gene: 5. In germline, CDR1 is SGHAT, CDR2 FQNNGV. The CDR3 DNA follows: TGTGCCAGCAGCTATCAGGGGGCTGTCACAGATACGCAGTATTTT. This encodes CASSYQGAVTDTQYF.

This clonotype came up many times. This chain links TRBV6-2 or TRBV6-3 with TRBJ2-3; D is unresolved. The CDR3 has 13 residues. The V end was cut by 8 bases, the J end by 6 bases, with 15 bases between. From germline, CDR1 is MNHEY and CDR2 SVGEGT. The CDR3 sequence is CASDGRPQDTQYF. The CDR3 DNA follows: TGTGCCAGCGACGGCCGACCTCAGGATACGCAGTATTTT.